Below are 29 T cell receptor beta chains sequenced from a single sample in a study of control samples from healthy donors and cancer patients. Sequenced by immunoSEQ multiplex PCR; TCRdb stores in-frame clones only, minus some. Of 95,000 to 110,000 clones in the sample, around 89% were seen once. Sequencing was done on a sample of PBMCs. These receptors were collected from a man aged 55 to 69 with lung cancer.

The CDR3 DNA reads TGTGCCAGCAGCTTAGAACGACCCGACAATGAGCAGTTCTTC. Residues: CASSLERPDNEQFF. The chain joins TRBV7-8 to TRBJ2-1; D gene ambiguous. Germline V gene lookup returns CDR1 SGHVS and CDR2 FQNEAQ. With 1 base removed from V and 5 bases from J, the gap between germline ends came to 9 bases. The CDR3 has 14 amino acids.

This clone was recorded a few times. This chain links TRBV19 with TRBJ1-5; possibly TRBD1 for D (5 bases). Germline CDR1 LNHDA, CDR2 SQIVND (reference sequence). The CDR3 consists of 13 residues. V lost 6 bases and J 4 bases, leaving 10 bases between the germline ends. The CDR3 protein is CASRAGLNQPQHF. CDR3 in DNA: TGTGCCAGTAGGGCAGGGCTTAATCAGCCCCAGCATTTT.

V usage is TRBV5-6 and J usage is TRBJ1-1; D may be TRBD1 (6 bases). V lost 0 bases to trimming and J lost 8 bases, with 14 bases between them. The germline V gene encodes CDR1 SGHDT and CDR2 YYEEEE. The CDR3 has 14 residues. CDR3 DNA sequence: TGTGCCAGCAGCTTGGTGAGGGGGTCGATGGAAGCTTTCTTT. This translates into CASSLVRGSMEAFF.

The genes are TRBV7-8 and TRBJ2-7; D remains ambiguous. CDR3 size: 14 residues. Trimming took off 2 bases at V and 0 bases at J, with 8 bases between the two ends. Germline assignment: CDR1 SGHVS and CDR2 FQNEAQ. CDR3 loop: CASSLRVSSYEQYV. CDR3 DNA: TGTGCCAGCAGCTTACGGGTGAGCTCCTACGAGCAGTACGTC.

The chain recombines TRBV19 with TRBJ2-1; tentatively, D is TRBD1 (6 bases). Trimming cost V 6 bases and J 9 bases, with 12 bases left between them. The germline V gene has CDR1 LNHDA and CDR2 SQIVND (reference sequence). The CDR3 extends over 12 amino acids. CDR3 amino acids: CASRHLGGEQFF. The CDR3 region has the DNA TGTGCCAGTAGGCACCTAGGGGGTGAGCAGTTCTTC.

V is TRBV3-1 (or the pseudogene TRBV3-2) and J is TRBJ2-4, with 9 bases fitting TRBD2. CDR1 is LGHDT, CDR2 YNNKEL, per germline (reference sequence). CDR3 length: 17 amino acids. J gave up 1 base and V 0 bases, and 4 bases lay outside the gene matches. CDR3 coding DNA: TGTGCCAGCAGCCAAGAACCCACTAGCGGGGCCAAAAACATTCAGTACTTC. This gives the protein CASSQEPTSGAKNIQYF.

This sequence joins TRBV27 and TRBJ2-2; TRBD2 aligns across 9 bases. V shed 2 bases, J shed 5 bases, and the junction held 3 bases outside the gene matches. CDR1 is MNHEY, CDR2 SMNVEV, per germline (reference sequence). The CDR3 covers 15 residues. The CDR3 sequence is CASSLVAGGTGELFF. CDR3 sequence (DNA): TGTGCCAGCAGTTTAGTGGCGGGGGGGACCGGGGAGCTGTTTTTT.

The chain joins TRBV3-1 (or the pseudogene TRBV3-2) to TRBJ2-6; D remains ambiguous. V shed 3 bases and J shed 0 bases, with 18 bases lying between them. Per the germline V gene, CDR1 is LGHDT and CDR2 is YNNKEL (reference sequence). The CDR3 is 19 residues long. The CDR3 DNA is TGTGCCAGCAGCCAGGTGGTGGGCAGTCCCTCCTCTGGGGCCAACGTCCTGACTTTC. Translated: CASSQVVGSPSSGANVLTF.

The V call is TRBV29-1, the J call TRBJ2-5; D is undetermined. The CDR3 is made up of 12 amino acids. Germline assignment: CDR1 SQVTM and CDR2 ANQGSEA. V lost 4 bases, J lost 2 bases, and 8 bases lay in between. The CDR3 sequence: CSVAQTQETQYF. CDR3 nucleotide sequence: TGCAGCGTTGCTCAGACGCAAGAGACCCAGTACTTC. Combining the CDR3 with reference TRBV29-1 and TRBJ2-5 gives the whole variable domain SAVISQKPSRDICQRGTSLTIQCQVDSQVTMMFWYRQQPGQSLTLIATANQGSEATYESGFVIDKFPISRPNLTFSTLTVSNMSPEDSSIYLCSVAQTQETQYFGPGTRLLVL.

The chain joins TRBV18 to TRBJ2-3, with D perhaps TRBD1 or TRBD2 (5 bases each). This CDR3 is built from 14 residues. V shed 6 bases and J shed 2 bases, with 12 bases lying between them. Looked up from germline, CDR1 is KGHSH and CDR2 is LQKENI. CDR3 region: CASSLGTATDTQYF. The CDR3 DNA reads TGTGCCAGCTCGCTAGGGACCGCCACAGATACGCAGTATTTT.

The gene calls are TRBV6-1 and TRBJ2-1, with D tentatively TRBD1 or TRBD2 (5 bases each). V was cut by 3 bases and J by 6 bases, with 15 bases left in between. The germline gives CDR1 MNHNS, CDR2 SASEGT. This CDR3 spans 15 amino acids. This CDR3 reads CASSERGRGANEQFF. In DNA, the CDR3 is TGTGCCAGCAGTGAGAGGGGAAGGGGTGCCAATGAGCAGTTCTTC.

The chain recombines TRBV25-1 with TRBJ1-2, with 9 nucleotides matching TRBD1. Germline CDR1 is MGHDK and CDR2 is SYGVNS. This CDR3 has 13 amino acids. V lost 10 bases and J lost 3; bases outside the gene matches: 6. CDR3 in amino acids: CATLQGADYGYTF. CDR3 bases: TGTGCCACCCTACAGGGGGCGGACTATGGCTACACCTTC.

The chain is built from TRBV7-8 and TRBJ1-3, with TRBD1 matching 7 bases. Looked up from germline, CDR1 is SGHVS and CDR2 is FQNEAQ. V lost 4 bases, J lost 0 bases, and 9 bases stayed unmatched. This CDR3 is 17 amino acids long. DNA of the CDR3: TGTGCCAGCAGCTCCTACCCGGGACAGAGCTCTGGAAACACCATATATTTT. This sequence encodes CASSSYPGQSSGNTIYF.

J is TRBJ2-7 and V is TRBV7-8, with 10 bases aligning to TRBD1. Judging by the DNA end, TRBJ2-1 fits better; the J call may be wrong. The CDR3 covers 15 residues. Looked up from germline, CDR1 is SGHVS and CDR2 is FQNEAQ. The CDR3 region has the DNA TGTGCCAGCAGCTTACAGGGACAGGGGAAGCAAGGGCAGTTCTTC. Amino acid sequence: CASSLQGQGKQGQFF.

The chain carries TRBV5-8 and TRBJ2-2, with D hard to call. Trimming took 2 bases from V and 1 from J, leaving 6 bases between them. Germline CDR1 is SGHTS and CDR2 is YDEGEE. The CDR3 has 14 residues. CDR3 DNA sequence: TGTGCCAGCAGCTTCGGGTGGAACACCGGGGAGCTGTTTTTT. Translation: CASSFGWNTGELFF.

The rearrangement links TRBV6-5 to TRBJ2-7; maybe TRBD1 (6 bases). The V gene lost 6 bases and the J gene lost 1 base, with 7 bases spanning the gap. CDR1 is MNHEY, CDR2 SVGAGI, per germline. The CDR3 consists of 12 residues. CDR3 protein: CASRQGSYEQYF. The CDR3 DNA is TGTGCCAGCAGACAGGGTTCCTACGAGCAGTACTTC.

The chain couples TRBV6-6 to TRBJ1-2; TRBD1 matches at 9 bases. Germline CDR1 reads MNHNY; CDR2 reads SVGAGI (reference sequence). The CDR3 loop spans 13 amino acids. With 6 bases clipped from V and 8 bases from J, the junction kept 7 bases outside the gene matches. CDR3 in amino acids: CASSPWTGDGYTF. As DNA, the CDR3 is TGTGCCAGCAGCCCATGGACAGGGGACGGCTACACCTTC.

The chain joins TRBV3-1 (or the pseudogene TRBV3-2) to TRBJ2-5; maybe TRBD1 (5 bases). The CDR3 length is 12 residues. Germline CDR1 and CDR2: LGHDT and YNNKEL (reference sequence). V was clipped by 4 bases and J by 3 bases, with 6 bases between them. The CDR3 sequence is CASSLTEETQYF. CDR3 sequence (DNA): TGTGCCAGCAGCCTGACAGAAGAGACCCAGTACTTC.

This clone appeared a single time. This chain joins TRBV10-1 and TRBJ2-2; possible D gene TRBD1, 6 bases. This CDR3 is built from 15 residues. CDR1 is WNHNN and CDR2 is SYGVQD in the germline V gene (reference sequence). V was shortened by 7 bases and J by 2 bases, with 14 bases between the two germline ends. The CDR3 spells CASKNEGDNTGELFF. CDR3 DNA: TGCGCCAGCAAAAATGAGGGGGATAACACCGGGGAGCTGTTTTTT.

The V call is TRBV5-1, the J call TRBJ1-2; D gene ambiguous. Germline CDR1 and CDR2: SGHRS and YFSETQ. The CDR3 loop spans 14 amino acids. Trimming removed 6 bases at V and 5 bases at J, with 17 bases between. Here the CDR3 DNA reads TGCGCCAGCACAATGGACTTCCTCACGTATGGCTACACCTTC. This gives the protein CASTMDFLTYGYTF.

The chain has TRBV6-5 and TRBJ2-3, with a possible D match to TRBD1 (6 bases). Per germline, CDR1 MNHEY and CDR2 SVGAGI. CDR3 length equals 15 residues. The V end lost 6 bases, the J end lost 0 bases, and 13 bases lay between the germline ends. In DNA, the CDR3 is TGTGCCAGCAGACCTACAGGGATCAGCACAGATACGCAGTATTTT. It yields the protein CASRPTGISTDTQYF.

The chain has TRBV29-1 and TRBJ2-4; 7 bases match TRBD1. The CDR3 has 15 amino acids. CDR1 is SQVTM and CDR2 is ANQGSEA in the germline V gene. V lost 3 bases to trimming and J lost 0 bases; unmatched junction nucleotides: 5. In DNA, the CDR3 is TGCAGCGTTGAGGGGGACAGTATAGCCAAAAACATTCAGTACTTC. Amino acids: CSVEGDSIAKNIQYF. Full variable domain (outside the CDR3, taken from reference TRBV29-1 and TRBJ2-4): SAVISQKPSRDICQRGTSLTIQCQVDSQVTMMFWYRQQPGQSLTLIATANQGSEATYESGFVIDKFPISRPNLTFSTLTVSNMSPEDSSIYLCSVEGDSIAKNIQYFGAGTRLSVL.

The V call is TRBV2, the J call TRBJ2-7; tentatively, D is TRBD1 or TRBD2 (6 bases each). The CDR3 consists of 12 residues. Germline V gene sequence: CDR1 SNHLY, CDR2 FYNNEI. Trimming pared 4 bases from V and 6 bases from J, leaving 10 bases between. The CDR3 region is CASSAGAGEQYF. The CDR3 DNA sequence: TGTGCCAGCAGTGCGGGGGCCGGCGAGCAGTACTTC.

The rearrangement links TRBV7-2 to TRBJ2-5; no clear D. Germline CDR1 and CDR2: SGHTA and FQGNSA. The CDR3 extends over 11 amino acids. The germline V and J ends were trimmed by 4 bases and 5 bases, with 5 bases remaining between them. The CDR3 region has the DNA TGTGCCAGCAGCTCGCGCGAGACCCAGTACTTC. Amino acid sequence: CASSSRETQYF.

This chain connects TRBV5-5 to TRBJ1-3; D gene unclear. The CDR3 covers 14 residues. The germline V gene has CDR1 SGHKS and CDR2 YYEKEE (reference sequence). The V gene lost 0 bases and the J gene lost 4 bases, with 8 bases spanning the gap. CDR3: CASSLAAGGNTIYF. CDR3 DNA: TGTGCCAGCAGCTTGGCCGCAGGCGGAAACACCATATATTTT.

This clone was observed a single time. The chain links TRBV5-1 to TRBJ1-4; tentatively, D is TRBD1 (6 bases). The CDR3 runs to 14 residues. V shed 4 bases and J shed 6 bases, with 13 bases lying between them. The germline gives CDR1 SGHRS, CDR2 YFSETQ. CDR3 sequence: CASSTGDTYEKLFF. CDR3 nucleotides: TGCGCCAGCAGCACCGGGGACACCTATGAAAAACTGTTTTTT.

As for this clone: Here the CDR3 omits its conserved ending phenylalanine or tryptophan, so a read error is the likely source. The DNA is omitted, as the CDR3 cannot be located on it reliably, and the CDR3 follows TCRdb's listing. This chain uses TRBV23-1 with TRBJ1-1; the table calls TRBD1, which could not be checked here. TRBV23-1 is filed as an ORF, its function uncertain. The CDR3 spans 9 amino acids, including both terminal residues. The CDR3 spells CASSHRKIG.

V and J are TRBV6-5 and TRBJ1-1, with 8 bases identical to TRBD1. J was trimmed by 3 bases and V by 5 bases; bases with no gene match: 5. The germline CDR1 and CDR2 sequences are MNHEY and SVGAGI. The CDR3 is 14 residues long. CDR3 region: CASSRPDRDTEAFF. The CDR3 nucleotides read TGTGCCAGCAGTCGCCCGGACAGGGACACTGAAGCTTTCTTT.

The CDR3 sequence is CASSSDRDEKLFF. CDR3 in DNA: TGTGCCAGCAGCTCGGACAGGGATGAAAAACTGTTTTTT. V usage is TRBV6-5 and J usage is TRBJ1-4, with 8 nucleotides matching TRBD1. Germline V gene sequence: CDR1 MNHEY, CDR2 SVGAGI. J lost 6 bases, V lost 6 bases, and 3 bases had no gene match. The CDR3 spans 13 residues.